This T cell receptor beta chain was observed in a study of cytomegalovirus exposure and HLA in healthy donors. Study results and caveats: Later analysis identified a missense DCLRE1C variant that was linked to TCR beta V- and J-gene trimming. TCR beta V segments were, for the most part, productive about 87% or about 30% of the time in an earlier analysis.

Comments on this clone: The target antigen is unknown.

Germline CDR1 is GTSNPN and CDR2 is SVGIG (reference sequence). The CDR3 totals 14 residues. V was shortened by 0 bases and J by 5 bases, with 11 bases between the two germline ends. The PCR ran on 60 Vbeta and 13 Jbeta primers. Profiled with immunoSEQ multiplex PCR; TCRdb holds only in-frame clones, not every one. The repertoire consists of roughly 160,000 clones, with 80% occurring once and the leading ten covering about 1.3%. The chain carries TRBV30 and TRBJ1-3, with D perhaps matching TRBD1 (6 bases). Sequenced sample: PBMCs. The receptor was isolated from a young man in good health and CMV-seronegative. CDR3 protein: CAWSVKGQRNTIYF. DNA for the CDR3: TGTGCCTGGAGTGTAAAAGGACAGCGAAACACCATATATTTT.